This TCR beta chain was found in a study of cytomegalovirus exposure and HLA in healthy donors. In regard to this clone: Its antigen is undetermined.

Though nominally healthy at sampling, donors likely had unrecorded immune exposures. Study results and caveats: Later analysis suggested links between common viral pathogens and several top significant clusters. Productive rates of about 87% or about 30% were seen for most TCR beta V segments in an earlier analysis.

Germline CDR1 ENHRY, CDR2 SYGVKD. The V end lost 8 bases, the J end lost 5 bases, and 9 bases lay between the germline ends. The CDR3 runs to 11 residues. The PCR made use of 60 Vbeta and 13 Jbeta primers. TCRdb keeps only in-frame clones here, not all; method: immunoSEQ multiplex PCR. The sample carries 80,000 or so clones, about 75% recorded once. The clonotype originates from a man in his sixties in good health and CMV-seropositive. Material for sequencing was PBMCs. V and J are TRBV10-3 and TRBJ1-1; no firm D call. CDR3 nucleotides: TGTGCCATCGGGAGGGAAACTGAAGCTTTCTTT. Amino acid sequence: CAIGRETEAFF.